The present entry profiles one T cell receptor (beta chain) with its context. This sample is part of a study of blood T cells in healthy people across ages. Through a sample-barcoded 5' primer and a J-beta primer mix, a second PCR was run for roughly 6 to 11 cycles. TCRdb re-called the 5' RACE reads through MiXCR, storing one row per CDR3 protein. The sample includes under 1,000,000 distinct CDR3 sequences, around 45% of them seen just once. The CDR3 extends over 14 amino acids. Germline V CDR1 and CDR2: MNHEY, SMNVEV (reference sequence). Trimming cost V 6 bases and J 9 bases, with 18 bases left between them. Samples each yielded at least 5 micrograms of total RNA.

This receptor was identified in a man aged 80 or over in good health. The chain uses TRBV27 and TRBJ2-1; no reliable D call. Input material: blood. The CDR3 here is CASSVGSSGAEQFF. For the CDR3, the DNA is TGTGCCAGCAGCGTCGGTAGTAGTGGCGCTGAGCAGTTCTTC.